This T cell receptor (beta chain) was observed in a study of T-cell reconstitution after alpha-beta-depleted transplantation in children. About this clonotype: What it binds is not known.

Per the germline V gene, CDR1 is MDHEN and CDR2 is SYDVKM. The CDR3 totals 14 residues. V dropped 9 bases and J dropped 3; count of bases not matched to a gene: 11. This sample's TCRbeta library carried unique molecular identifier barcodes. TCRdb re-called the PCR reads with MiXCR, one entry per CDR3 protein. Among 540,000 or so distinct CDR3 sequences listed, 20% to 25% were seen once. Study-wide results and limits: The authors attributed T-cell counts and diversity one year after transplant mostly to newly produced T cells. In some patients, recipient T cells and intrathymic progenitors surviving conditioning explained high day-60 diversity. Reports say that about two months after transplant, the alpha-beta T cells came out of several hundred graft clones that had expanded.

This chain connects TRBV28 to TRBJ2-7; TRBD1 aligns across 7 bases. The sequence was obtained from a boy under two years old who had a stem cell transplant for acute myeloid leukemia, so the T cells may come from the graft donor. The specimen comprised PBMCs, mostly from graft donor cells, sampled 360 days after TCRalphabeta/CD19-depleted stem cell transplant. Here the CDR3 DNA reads TGTGCCAGTAGGGATGACAGGGCCTTCTACGAGCAGTACTTC. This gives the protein CASRDDRAFYEQYF.